The rows below give T cell receptor beta chains drawn from one sample of a study of blood T cell repertoires in COVID-19. Assay: immunoSEQ multiplex PCR; the TCRdb copy retains only in-frame clones and omits some. The sample shows a few hundred thousand clones, around 88% of them seen only once. Sequencing used PBMCs or T cells enriched from blood (not recorded which). The source of these receptors is a middle-aged woman with acute COVID-19. Each CDR3 is given with its conserved first and last residue. The D gene is left open where the match is weak. The listing skips clone size in some rows; elsewhere it reads once, few, many or a size class.

clone size,D gene,V gene,J gene,CDR3 protein,CDR3 DNA
-,-,TRBV5-6,TRBJ2-7,CASQDYLRLYEQYF,TGTGCCAGCCAGGACTACCTTAGACTCTACGAGCAGTACTTC
-,-,TRBV21-1,TRBJ1-4,CASSKGRGTNEKLFF,TGTGCCAGCAGCAAGGGGAGGGGGACTAATGAAAAACTGTTTTTT
-,-,TRBV24-1,TRBJ1-2,CATRAYRVPIGYTF,TGTGCCACCAGGGCTTACAGGGTCCCTATAGGCTACACCTTC
-,TRBD1,TRBV18,TRBJ1-2,CASSPTGEANYGYTF,TGTGCCAGCTCGCCGACAGGGGAGGCTAACTATGGCTACACCTTC
-,TRBD1,TRBV24-1,TRBJ1-4,CATSDSGTDNEKLFF,TGTGCCACCAGTGACTCCGGGACAGATAATGAAAAACTGTTTTTT
-,TRBD1,TRBV11-2,TRBJ1-4,CASSLGQGDEKLFF,TGTGCCAGCAGCCTCGGACAGGGGGATGAAAAACTGTTTTTT
once,TRBD1,TRBV18,TRBJ1-5,CASSPPQQGAQHF,TGTGCCAGCTCACCACCACAACAGGGGGCCCAGCATTTT
few,-,TRBV28,TRBJ1-1,CAWGVGTEAFF,TGTGCCTGGGGGGTGGGCACTGAAGCTTTCTTT
few,-,TRBV7-9,TRBJ2-7,CASSFRDYEQYF,TGTGCCAGCAGCTTCCGGGACTACGAGCAGTACTTC
-,-,TRBV5-5,TRBJ2-6,CASSLDLSGANVLTF,TGTGCCAGCAGCTTGGACTTATCTGGGGCCAACGTCCTGACTTTC
-,-,TRBV6-2/TRBV6-3,TRBJ1-5,CASSYRREQWNQPQHF,TGTGCCAGCAGTTACAGGAGGGAACAATGGAATCAGCCCCAGCATTTT
-,-,TRBV28,TRBJ1-1,CASSFRHEAFF,TGTGCCAGCAGTTTCCGACATGAAGCTTTCTTT
-,TRBD1,TRBV2,TRBJ1-4,CASGTATNEKLFF,TGTGCCAGCGGGACAGCAACTAATGAAAAACTGTTTTTT
-,TRBD2,TRBV5-1,TRBJ2-3,CASSHGAGLASDTQYF,TGCGCCAGCAGCCATGGGGCCGGACTAGCTTCAGATACGCAGTATTTT
-,-,TRBV30,TRBJ2-6,CACPVVGFSGANVLTF,TGTGCCTGCCCAGTGGTCGGGTTCTCTGGGGCCAACGTCCTGACTTTC
few,TRBD1,TRBV11-3,TRBJ1-2,CASSPGQGIVDYGYTF,TGTGCCAGCAGCCCAGGACAGGGAATTGTCGACTATGGCTACACCTTC
-,TRBD2,TRBV13,TRBJ2-1,CASSFEAGEEQFF,TGTGCCAGCAGCTTTGAGGCGGGAGAGGAGCAGTTCTTC
-,-,TRBV9,TRBJ2-7,CASSPRLEYEQYF,TGTGCCAGCAGCCCCCGACTAGAATACGAGCAGTACTTC
-,-,TRBV6-4,TRBJ2-3,CASSESSAGDTQYF,TGTGCCAGCAGTGAAAGCTCGGCGGGGGATACGCAGTATTTT
once,-,TRBV11-3,TRBJ2-7,CASSFSFLSEQYF,TGTGCCAGCAGCTTCTCTTTTCTCTCCGAGCAGTACTTC
-,-,TRBV15,TRBJ2-5,CATSRGDSGEPYF,TGTGCCACCAGCAGAGGAGATAGCGGTGAGCCCTACTTC
few,-,TRBV2,TRBJ1-1,CASRSDMNTEAFF,TGTGCCAGCAGGTCAGACATGAACACTGAAGCTTTCTTT
-,-,TRBV4-1,TRBJ1-4,CASSQVGRGEKLFF,TGCGCCAGCAGCCAAGTCGGCCGGGGGGAAAAACTGTTTTTT
-,-,TRBV12-3/TRBV12-4,TRBJ1-5,CASSRDTNQPQHF,TGTGCCAGCAGCAGGGATACCAATCAGCCCCAGCATTTT
-,TRBD2,TRBV6-4,TRBJ2-2,CASSDRGLAGVNTGELFF,TGTGCCAGCAGTGACCGGGGACTAGCGGGAGTCAACACCGGGGAGCTGTTTTTT
-,-,TRBV5-1,TRBJ1-5,CASSPGWDQPQHF,TGCGCCAGCAGTCCAGGGTGGGATCAGCCCCAGCATTTT
-,TRBD2,TRBV28,TRBJ2-1,CASSGLAGNTYNEQFF,TGTGCCAGCAGTGGACTAGCGGGCAACACCTACAATGAGCAGTTCTTC
-,-,TRBV11-2,TRBJ1-3,CASSLFDGGVGNTIYF,TGTGCCAGCAGCTTATTTGACGGGGGAGTTGGAAACACCATATATTTT
once,-,TRBV19,TRBJ2-1,CASSILRDFRYEQFF,TGTGCCAGTAGTATTCTCCGGGACTTTCGATATGAGCAGTTCTTC
-,-,TRBV7-9,TRBJ1-2,CASSPRGRANYGYTF,TGTGCCAGCAGCCCAAGGGGCAGAGCTAACTATGGCTACACCTTC
-,TRBD2,TRBV28,TRBJ2-1,CASSPELTSFEQFF,TGTGCCAGCAGTCCCGAACTGACTAGCTTTGAGCAGTTCTTC
-,TRBD2,TRBV29-1,TRBJ2-1,CSVGAELAYNEQFF,TGCAGCGTTGGGGCAGAACTAGCGTACAATGAGCAGTTCTTC
-,TRBD1,TRBV27,TRBJ2-2,CASSPGQGTGELFF,TGTGCCAGCAGTCCGGGACAGGGTACCGGGGAGCTGTTTTTT
-,-,TRBV19,TRBJ1-1,CATREATDTEAFF,TGTGCCACCCGGGAGGCTACGGACACTGAAGCTTTCTTT
-,-,TRBV10-3,TRBJ1-5,CAIRDYNQPQHF,TGTGCCATCAGAGACTACAATCAGCCCCAGCATTTT
-,TRBD2,TRBV4-3,TRBJ2-1,CASSFRRGSSYNEQFF,TGCGCCAGCAGCTTCCGGCGGGGGAGCTCCTACAATGAGCAGTTCTTC
many,-,TRBV2,TRBJ1-6,CASSALTGGDSPLHF,TGTGCCAGCAGTGCCCTGACAGGCGGCGATTCACCCCTCCACTTT
-,-,TRBV19,TRBJ1-5,CASSIYVRINPRGNQPQHF,TGTGCCAGTAGTATTTATGTGAGAATAAACCCCAGGGGCAATCAGCCCCAGCATTTT
-,TRBD1,TRBV7-9,TRBJ1-5,CASSLGRGRDQPQHF,TGTGCCAGCAGCTTGGGCAGGGGGCGAGATCAGCCCCAGCATTTT
-,TRBD1,TRBV11-3,TRBJ1-1,CASSRGQVYSEAFF,TGTGCCAGCAGCCGGGGACAGGTATATTCAGAAGCTTTCTTT
-,-,TRBV19,TRBJ1-6,CASSIGGIISPLHF,TGTGCCAGTAGTATCGGGGGAATCATTTCACCCCTCCACTTT
-,TRBD2,TRBV28,TRBJ2-1,CASSRAGGAFLSSYNEQFF,TGTGCCAGCAGCAGAGCGGGAGGCGCCTTCCTAAGCTCCTACAATGAGCAGTTCTTC
-,TRBD2,TRBV27,TRBJ2-7,CASSFSGRGGSSYEQYF,TGTGCCAGCAGTTTTAGCGGGAGAGGGGGGAGCTCCTACGAGCAGTACTTC
-,-,TRBV19,TRBJ1-2,CASSIYRANYGYTF,TGTGCCAGTAGTATATACAGGGCGAACTATGGCTATACCTTC
-,-,TRBV24-1,TRBJ1-5,CATSDPLTPSNQPQHF,TGTGCCACCAGTGATCCCTTGACACCGAGCAATCAGCCCCAGCATTTT
-,TRBD2,TRBV24-1,TRBJ2-1,CATSDRKSGRAVNEQFF,TGTGCCACCAGTGACCGAAAAAGCGGGAGGGCCGTCAATGAGCAGTTCTTC
few,-,TRBV30,TRBJ1-1,CAWSVFRELLGTNTEAFF,TGTGCCTGGAGTGTTTTCAGGGAACTATTGGGAACGAACACTGAAGCTTTCTTT
-,-,TRBV7-9,TRBJ1-1,CASSPTGNTEAFF,TGTGCCAGCAGCCCTACAGGGAACACTGAAGCTTTCTTT
-,TRBD1,TRBV30,TRBJ1-6,CAWTAPGQDNPGSSPLHF,TGTGCCTGGACGGCTCCGGGACAGGATAACCCGGGGAGTTCACCCCTCCACTTT
-,TRBD1,TRBV19,TRBJ1-5,CASSIGGQGPEHF,TGTGCCAGTAGTATAGGAGGACAGGGACCCGAGCATTTT
-,-,TRBV9,TRBJ1-2,CASSVGRGLYGYTF,TGTGCCAGCAGCGTAGGAAGAGGGCTCTATGGCTACACCTTC